The 3 T cell receptor beta chains reported below all come from one sample, sequenced in a study of blood T cell repertoires in COVID-19. Measured with immunoSEQ multiplex PCR; TCRdb has only the in-frame clones, and not every one. The table lists 300,000 or so clones, about 87% of them singletons. Sequences were obtained from peripheral blood. The receptors shown here come from a woman in her forties who had recovered from COVID-19.

This clone was observed many times. The V and J genes are TRBV5-4 and TRBJ1-6; tentatively, D is TRBD1 (6 bases). The V gene lost 6 bases and the J gene lost 8 bases, with 15 bases spanning the gap. Germline V gives CDR1 SGHNT, CDR2 YYREEE (reference sequence). The CDR3 runs to 14 residues. The CDR3 region has the DNA TGTGCCAGCACCAATTCGGCAGGGGATTCACCCCTCCACTTT. This translates into CASTNSAGDSPLHF.

The chain links TRBV23-1 to TRBJ1-1, with a weak D call TRBD1 (6 bases). TRBV23-1 is designated an ORF whose function remains uncertain. The CDR3 has 14 amino acids. CDR3 amino acids: CVSGEGDKDTEAFF. Here the CDR3 DNA reads TGCGTCTCCGGGGAAGGGGACAAGGACACTGAAGCTTTCTTT.

J is TRBJ1-1 and V is TRBV5-1, with a weak D call TRBD1 (6 bases). Trimming took off 5 bases at V and 0 bases at J, with 8 bases between the two ends. Germline V gives CDR1 SGHRS, CDR2 YFSETQ. The CDR3 loop spans 13 amino acids. DNA of the CDR3: TGCGCCAGCAGTTACAGGGTGAACACTGAAGCTTTCTTT. It translates to CASSYRVNTEAFF.